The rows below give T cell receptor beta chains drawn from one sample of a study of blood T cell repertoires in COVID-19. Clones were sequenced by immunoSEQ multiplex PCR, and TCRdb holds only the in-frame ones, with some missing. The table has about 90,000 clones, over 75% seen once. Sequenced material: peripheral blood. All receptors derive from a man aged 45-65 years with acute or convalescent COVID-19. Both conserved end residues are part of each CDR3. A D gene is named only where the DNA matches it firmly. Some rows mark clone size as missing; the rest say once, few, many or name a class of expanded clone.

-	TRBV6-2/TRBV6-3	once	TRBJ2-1	CASSYNLPGEGYNEQFF	TGTGCCAGCAGTTATAATCTCCCGGGAGAGGGTTACAATGAGCAGTTCTTC
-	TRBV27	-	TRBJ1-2	CASSVSLTGWEGYTF	TGTGCCAGCAGTGTCTCCTTAACAGGGTGGGAGGGCTACACCTTC
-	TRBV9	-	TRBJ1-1	CASSADRVNTEAFF	TGTGCCAGCAGCGCGGACAGAGTGAACACTGAAGCTTTCTTT
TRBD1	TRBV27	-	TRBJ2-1	CASSFPGTGENEQFF	TGTGCCAGCAGTTTCCCCGGGACAGGCGAGAATGAGCAGTTCTTC
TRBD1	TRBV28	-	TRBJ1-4	CASKRTGVEKLFF	TGTGCCAGCAAAAGGACAGGGGTTGAAAAACTGTTTTTT
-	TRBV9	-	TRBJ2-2	CASSVYTGELFF	TGTGCCAGCAGCGTCTACACCGGGGAGCTGTTTTTT
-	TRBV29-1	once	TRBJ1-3	CSVDRRTGNTIYF	TGCAGCGTTGACAGGAGGACTGGAAACACCATATATTTT
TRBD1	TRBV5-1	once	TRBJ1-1	CASSFGQGKTEAFF	TGCGCCAGCAGTTTCGGACAGGGGAAAACTGAAGCTTTCTTT
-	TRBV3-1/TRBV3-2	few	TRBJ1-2	CASNQRSQANYGYTF	TGTGCCAGCAACCAACGCTCACAGGCCAACTATGGCTACACCTTC
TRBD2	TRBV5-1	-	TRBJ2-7	CASSPGLAGGLAYEQYF	TGCGCCAGCAGTCCGGGACTAGCGGGAGGCCTAGCCTACGAGCAGTACTTC
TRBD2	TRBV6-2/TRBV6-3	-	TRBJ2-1	CASSYTPRLAGGPSGNEQFF	TGTGCCAGCAGTTACACGCCACGACTAGCGGGAGGGCCGTCGGGCAATGAGCAGTTCTTC
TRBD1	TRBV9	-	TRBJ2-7	CASSARTGRGNEQYF	TGTGCCAGCAGCGCCCGGACAGGGAGAGGGAACGAGCAGTACTTC
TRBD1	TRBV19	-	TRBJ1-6	CASSTSGQGSSYNSPLHF	TGTGCCAGTAGTACCTCTGGACAGGGGAGCTCCTATAATTCACCCCTCCACTTT
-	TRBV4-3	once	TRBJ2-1	CASSQDSRDTEQFF	TGCGCCAGCAGCCAAGATTCCCGGGACACTGAGCAGTTCTTC
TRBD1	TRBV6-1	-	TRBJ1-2	CASSEGQMLPYGYTF	TGTGCCAGCAGTGAGGGACAGATGCTTCCTTATGGCTACACCTTC
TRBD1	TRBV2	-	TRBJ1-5	CASSLDRGVNQPQHF	TGTGCCAGCAGCCTGGACAGGGGGGTCAATCAGCCCCAGCATTTT
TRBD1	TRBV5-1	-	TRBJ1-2	CASSSTGGNYGYTF	TGCGCCAGCAGCTCCACAGGGGGCAACTATGGCTACACCTTC
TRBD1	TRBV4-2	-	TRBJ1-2	CASSQGNRGKFTHGYTF	TGTGCCAGCAGCCAGGGGAACAGGGGAAAGTTCACCCATGGCTACACCTTC
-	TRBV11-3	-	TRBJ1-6	CASSLGQNSPLHF	TGTGCCAGCAGCTTAGGGCAGAATTCACCCCTCCACTTT
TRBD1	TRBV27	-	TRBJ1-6	CASSLMGQSNSPLHF	TGTGCCAGCAGTTTAATGGGACAGAGTAATTCACCCCTCCACTTT
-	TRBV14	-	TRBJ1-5	CASSHSGTNNQPQHF	TGTGCCAGCAGCCACAGCGGGACAAACAATCAGCCCCAGCATTTT
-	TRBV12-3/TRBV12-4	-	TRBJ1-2	CASRGGVHYGYTF	TGTGCCAGCAGGGGAGGGGTTCACTATGGCTACACCTTC
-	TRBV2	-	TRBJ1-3	CASWRGGTLGNTIYF	TGTGCCAGCTGGAGAGGGGGAACGCTTGGAAACACCATATATTTT
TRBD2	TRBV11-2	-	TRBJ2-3	CASSSPSTSGSTDTQYF	TGTGCCAGCAGCTCCCCCTCTACTAGCGGGAGTACAGATACGCAGTATTTT
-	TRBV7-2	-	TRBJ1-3	CASSLGGAGNTIYF	TGTGCCAGCAGCTTAGGGGGAGCTGGAAACACCATATATTTT
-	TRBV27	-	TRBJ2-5	CASSRRGQGMREGLQETQYF	TGTGCCAGCAGCCGCCGCGGACAGGGCATGAGGGAGGGGCTCCAAGAGACCCAGTACTTC
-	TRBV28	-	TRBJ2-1	CASSSAAATLSYNEQFF	TGTGCCAGCAGTTCGGCGGCTGCGACCCTCTCCTACAATGAGCAGTTCTTC
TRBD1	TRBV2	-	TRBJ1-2	CASRRDRGYGYTF	TGTGCCAGCAGGCGGGACAGGGGCTATGGCTACACCTTC
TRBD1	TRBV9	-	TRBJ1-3	CASSVRQGHSGNTIYF	TGTGCCAGCAGCGTACGACAGGGCCACTCTGGAAACACCATATATTTT
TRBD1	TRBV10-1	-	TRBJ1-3	CASSVSGQGVNTIYF	TGCGCCAGCAGTGTGTCGGGACAGGGGGTAAACACCATATATTTT
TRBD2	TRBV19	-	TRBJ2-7	CASSPREGSYEQYF	TGTGCCAGTAGTCCCCGGGAGGGAAGCTACGAGCAGTACTTC
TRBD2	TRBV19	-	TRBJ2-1	CASSFDGTGAGVGYNEQFF	TGTGCCAGTAGTTTTGACGGGACCGGAGCGGGAGTGGGCTACAATGAGCAGTTCTTC
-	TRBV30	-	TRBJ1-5	CAWSVSGQPQHF	TGTGCCTGGAGTGTAAGCGGCCAGCCCCAGCATTTT